A single sample is the source of the 18 T cell receptor beta chains below, sequenced in a study of neurological immune-mediated disorders. Time point noted: technical triplicate 2. TCRdb recomputed calls from the 5' RACE reads with MiXCR, one row per CDR3 protein. The table lists about 59,000 distinct CDR3 sequences, around 24% of them singletons. Source material: PBMCs. Every receptor here comes from a man in his 60s with HTLV-1-associated myelopathy (HAM/TSP).

The rearrangement joins TRBV10-2 to TRBJ2-3; D not resolved. CDR3 length: 12 residues. Germline V lookup: CDR1 WSHSY, CDR2 SAAADI. The V end lost 6 bases, the J end lost 0 bases, and 4 bases lay between the germline ends. This chain's CDR3 is CASRDSTDTQYF. The CDR3 DNA reads as TGCGCCAGCAGGGACAGCACAGATACGCAGTATTTT.

The V call is TRBV7-9, the J call TRBJ2-7; D gene unclear. CDR1 and CDR2 from the germline V gene are SEHNR and FQNEAQ (reference sequence). Trimming shortened V by 1 base and J by 6 bases, and 16 bases separated the two germline ends. The CDR3 consists of 15 residues. This CDR3 is CASSLGQAPAGEQYF. As DNA, the CDR3 is TGTGCCAGCAGCTTAGGGCAGGCCCCCGCAGGCGAGCAGTACTTC.

This clonotype was counted many times. This chain links TRBV15 with TRBJ2-7, with D unclear. CDR1 and CDR2 from the germline V gene are LNHNV and YYDKDF (reference sequence). Trimming removed 0 bases from V and 4 bases from J, with 10 bases in between. This CDR3 has 14 amino acids. The CDR3 spells CATSRDQGPYEQYF. DNA for the CDR3: TGTGCCACCAGCAGAGATCAAGGCCCATACGAGCAGTACTTC.

This clonotype was found many times. The V and J genes are TRBV5-1 and TRBJ2-3; tentative D call: TRBD1 (6 bases). The CDR3 has 16 amino acids. The V and J ends lost 4 bases and 1 base respectively, with 16 bases between them. CDR1 is SGHRS and CDR2 is YFSETQ in the germline V gene. The DNA for the CDR3 is TGCGCCAGCAGCAAAGAACAGGGCTTGGGCACAGATACGCAGTATTTT. Translation: CASSKEQGLGTDTQYF.

In its sample, this clonotype was seen many times. The rearrangement joins TRBV7-8 to TRBJ2-1; TRBD2 aligns across 10 bases. Trimming cost V 5 bases and J 5 bases; bases outside gene matches: 6. In germline, CDR1 is SGHVS, CDR2 FQNEAQ. The CDR3 runs 15 residues. The CDR3 spells CASSPGLAADNEQFF. The CDR3 DNA follows: TGTGCCAGCAGCCCAGGACTAGCGGCTGACAATGAGCAGTTCTTC.

The rearrangement links TRBV2 to TRBJ2-1, with 8 bases matching TRBD2. Germline V gene data show CDR1 as SNHLY and CDR2 as FYNNEI. Unmatched junction bases numbered 7, after V lost 6 bases and J lost 6 bases. The CDR3 sequence is 14 residues long. The CDR3 region is CASRNVAGSNEQFF. The CDR3 DNA follows: TGTGCCAGCAGAAACGTAGCGGGGAGCAATGAGCAGTTCTTC.

This clonotype was observed at least ten times. The V call is TRBV7-2, the J call TRBJ2-7; D gene ambiguous. Germline V gene lookup returns CDR1 SGHTA and CDR2 FQGNSA. The CDR3 runs to 13 residues. The germline V and J ends were trimmed by 8 bases and 0 bases, with 11 bases remaining between them. The CDR3 DNA reads as TGTGCCAGCCGCGACCCCTCCTCCTACGAGCAGTACTTC. Amino acids: CASRDPSSYEQYF.

The CDR3 is CASSLSATARAEAFF. The CDR3 bases are TGTGCCAGCAGCTTGTCCGCTACCGCGCGGGCTGAAGCTTTCTTT. The chain employs TRBV7-2 and TRBJ1-1; D call uncertain. The CDR3 is 15 amino acids. V was shortened by 3 bases and J by 6 bases, with 17 bases between the two germline ends. From germline, CDR1 is SGHTA and CDR2 FQGNSA.

This clonotype was seen repeatedly, ten times or more. This chain links TRBV12-3 or TRBV12-4 with TRBJ1-2, with TRBD1 identical over 9 bases. This CDR3 has 13 amino acids. With V trimmed by 5 bases and J by 8 bases, 6 bases remained unmatched. CDR3 DNA: TGTGCCAGCAGTATAAGGACAGGGGCCGGCTACACCTTC. It is translated as CASSIRTGAGYTF.

This clonotype was observed at least ten times. In nucleotides, the CDR3 is TGTGCCAGCAGTCAATCAGACACGGGAAAGACTGAAGCTTTCTTT. It translates to CASSQSDTGKTEAFF. This rearrangement joins TRBV6-5 to TRBJ1-1; D ambiguous. Per germline, CDR1 MNHEY and CDR2 SVGAGI. CDR3 length: 15 amino acids. Trimming removed 5 bases from V and 5 bases from J, with 18 bases in between.

In its sample, this clonotype was seen many times. V usage is TRBV28 and J usage is TRBJ2-7; the D is unclear. The CDR3 covers 13 residues. V dropped 3 bases and J dropped 8 bases, with 14 bases sitting between them. CDR1 and CDR2 (germline): MDHEN, SYDVKM. CDR3 in amino acids: CASSFFSPEKQYF. The CDR3 bases are TGTGCCAGCAGTTTCTTCTCCCCTGAGAAGCAGTACTTC.

In DNA, the CDR3 is TGTGCCACCAGTGACCCGGGTAGGGGACACACTGAAGCTTTCTTT. As protein: CATSDPGRGHTEAFF. The chain carries TRBV24-1 and TRBJ1-1, with D possibly being TRBD1 (5 bases). Germline V gene sequence: CDR1 KGHDR, CDR2 SFDVKD. The CDR3 is made up of 15 amino acids. Trimming pared 4 bases from V and 3 bases from J, leaving 14 bases between.

In this sample, this clonotype turned up many times. The chain recombines TRBV18 with TRBJ2-7; 10 bases agree with TRBD1. CDR3 length: 15 amino acids. V lost 3 bases to trimming and J lost 2 bases; unmatched junction nucleotides: 4. CDR1 KGHSH and CDR2 LQKENI come from the germline V gene. Written as DNA, the CDR3 is TGTGCCAGCTCACCTGGACAGGGGGGACCCTACGAGCAGTACTTC. It specifies CASSPGQGGPYEQYF.

In this sample, this clonotype turned up many times. The chain uses TRBV7-3 and TRBJ2-1, with D perhaps TRBD1 (5 bases). The CDR3 consists of 15 residues. The V gene's germline CDR1 is SGHTA and CDR2 FQGTGA. V was trimmed by 2 bases and J by 3 bases, leaving 11 bases between them. As DNA, the CDR3 is TGTGCCAGCAGCTTACAACAGGCCTACTACAATGAGCAGTTCTTC. This sequence encodes CASSLQQAYYNEQFF.

This clonotype came up many times. The chain recombines TRBV3-1 with TRBJ2-2; D is unresolved. Trimming removed 4 bases from V and 0 bases from J, with 6 bases in between. Germline V CDR1 and CDR2: LGHDT, YNNKEL (reference sequence). This CDR3 region has 14 residues. The CDR3 region has the DNA TGTGCCAGCAGCCCCTCGCCGAACACCGGGGAGCTGTTTTTT. Protein sequence: CASSPSPNTGELFF.

This clonotype was seen repeatedly, ten times or more. The rearrangement uses TRBV20-1 and TRBJ2-1; D gene uncertain. CDR3 length equals 16 residues. Germline CDR1 is DFQATT and CDR2 is SNEGSKA (reference sequence). V was cut by 1 base and J by 8 bases, with 21 bases left in between. In nucleotides, the CDR3 is TGCAGTGCTAGAGGTCGGCTCATACTCCGCGGCCATGAGCAGTTCTTC. Amino acid sequence: CSARGRLILRGHEQFF.

This clonotype was seen ten or more times. The rearrangement uses TRBV29-1 and TRBJ1-1, with a possible D match to TRBD1 (5 bases). Germline V lookup: CDR1 SQVTM, CDR2 ANQGSEA. The CDR3 is 12 amino acids. V lost 5 bases, J lost 2 bases, and 9 bases lay in between. In DNA form, the CDR3 reads TGCAGCGTTTCGACAGTAAACACTGAAGCTTTCTTT. Protein sequence: CSVSTVNTEAFF.

This clonotype was counted a single time. The J gene is TRBJ2-3, the V gene TRBV19; the D gene is possibly TRBD1 (6 bases). V dropped 6 bases and J dropped 6 bases, with 16 bases sitting between them. There are 14 residues in the CDR3. Germline-derived CDR1 and CDR2 are LNHDA and SQIVND (reference sequence). The CDR3 here is CASSPGASRDTQYF. In DNA, the CDR3 is TGTGCCAGTAGCCCAGGGGCTAGCCGGGATACGCAGTATTTT.